These 26 T cell receptor beta chains were sequenced from one sample in a study of blood T cells in healthy people across ages. A second about 6 to 11 cycle PCR used barcoded and J-beta primers. TCRdb re-called the 5' RACE reads through MiXCR, storing one row per CDR3 protein. The top ten hold about a fifth of the sample, which has about a million distinct CDR3 sequences, roughly 50% seen once. Specimen: blood. Receptor source: an older woman in good health.

This clonotype was counted a few times. CDR3 loop: CASSFAGGEGYGYTF. The CDR3 DNA is TGTGCCAGCAGCTTCGCAGGGGGCGAGGGCTATGGCTACACCTTC. The rearrangement links TRBV7-9 to TRBJ1-2; TRBD1 aligns across 8 bases. The V gene end was trimmed by 3 bases and the J gene end by 4 bases; junction bases not matched to a gene: 7. Per the germline V gene, CDR1 is SEHNR and CDR2 is FQNEAQ (reference sequence). The CDR3 length is 15 residues.

Concerning this clonotype: A much larger clone sits a single nucleotide away, making a read error possible. The V gene is TRBV29-1, the J gene TRBJ2-7; D remains unclear. Trimming removed 4 bases at V and 2 bases at J, with 12 bases between. CDR3 length equals 13 residues. CDR1 is SQVTM, CDR2 ANQGSEA, per germline. The CDR3 reads CSVVSARTYEQYF. The CDR3 coding sequence is TGCAGCGTTGTTTCGGCCCGGACCTACGAGCAGTACTTC.

The chain carries TRBV2 and TRBJ2-4; 10 bases align to TRBD1. The closer fit of TRBJ2-7 to the DNA end suggests the J call may be wrong. The CDR3 consists of 14 residues. Germline values: CDR1 SNHLY, CDR2 FYNNEI. This CDR3 is CASIGDRGDDEQYF. As DNA, the CDR3 is TGTGCCAGCATCGGGGACAGGGGCGACGACGAGCAGTACTTC.

As regards this clonotype: A read error may be the cause here, since a much bigger clone is one base away. V gene TRBV29-1 combines with J gene TRBJ2-1; no definite D call. The CDR3 has 12 amino acids. The ends were cut back, 7 bases at V and 1 base at J, with 8 bases in the middle. Germline-derived CDR1 and CDR2 are SQVTM and ANQGSEA. Written as DNA, the CDR3 is TGCAGCGGTATGGTTTCCTACAATGAGCAGTTCTTC. Its protein is CSGMVSYNEQFF.

The rearrangement uses TRBV20-1 and TRBJ2-3, with D tentatively TRBD2 (6 bases). This CDR3 is built from 13 residues. Trimming pared 6 bases from V and 6 bases from J, leaving 16 bases between. Germline CDR1 is DFQATT and CDR2 is SNEGSKA (reference sequence). CDR3: CSARSGRWDTQYF. In DNA, the CDR3 is TGCAGTGCCCGATCCGGGAGATGGGATACGCAGTATTTT.

This sequence joins TRBV7-9 and TRBJ2-7; D is possibly TRBD2 (6 bases). The CDR3 is 17 residues long. Germline V gene data show CDR1 as SEHNR and CDR2 as FQNEAQ (reference sequence). Trimming cost V 0 bases and J 0 bases, with 15 bases left between them. CDR3 sequence (DNA): TGTGCCAGCAGCTTAGCGAGGGGTAGCGGTAGCTCCTACGAGCAGTACTTC. Translated: CASSLARGSGSSYEQYF. Full variable domain (outside the CDR3, taken from reference TRBV7-9 and TRBJ2-7): DTGVSQNPRHKITKRGQNVTFRCDPISEHNRLYWYRQTLGQGPEFLTYFQNEAQLEKSRLLSDRFSAERPKGSFSTLEIQRTEQGDSAMYLCASSLARGSGSSYEQYFGPGTRLTVT.

This clonotype was seen only a few times. The chain uses TRBV6-2 or TRBV6-3 and TRBJ2-3; D remains ambiguous. Germline CDR1 is MNHEY and CDR2 is SVGEGT. The CDR3 length is 14 residues. The germline V and J ends were trimmed by 6 bases and 2 bases, with 12 bases remaining between them. The CDR3 reads CASRRRDFTDTQYF. The CDR3 region has the DNA TGTGCCAGCAGGAGAAGGGATTTCACAGATACGCAGTATTTT.

This chain connects TRBV6-4 to TRBJ2-3, with unresolved D. V lost 4 bases and J lost 2, with 7 bases in between. Germline V gene data show CDR1 as MRHNA and CDR2 as SNTAGT. The CDR3 has 13 amino acids. CDR3 in amino acids: CASSGGPTDTQYF. Here the CDR3 DNA reads TGTGCCAGCAGTGGTGGCCCCACAGATACGCAGTATTTT.

The rearrangement uses TRBV28 and TRBJ2-1; 7 bases line up with TRBD1. The V and J ends lost 11 bases and 4 bases, in that order; junction bases with no gene match: 8. The CDR3 is 13 residues long. Germline loops: CDR1 MDHEN, CDR2 SYDVKM. CDR3: CAVWQGEYNEQFF. Here the CDR3 DNA reads TGTGCCGTGTGGCAGGGGGAGTACAATGAGCAGTTCTTC.

This chain connects TRBV6-6 to TRBJ2-7, with D unclear. V gave up 0 bases and J gave up 6 bases, with 12 bases separating them. CDR3 length: 14 residues. CDR1 MNHNY and CDR2 SVGAGI come from the germline V gene (reference sequence). CDR3 DNA sequence: TGTGCCAGCAGTTACTCGTCCGGAAATTTCGAGCAGTACTTC. It codes for CASSYSSGNFEQYF.

This clonotype was recorded at least ten times. One end of the junction is discordant with germline, which a read error may explain. The chain combines TRBV5-1 with TRBJ2-3; perhaps D is TRBD1 or TRBD2 (5 bases each). The germline gives CDR1 SGHRS, CDR2 YFSETQ. The CDR3 runs to 14 residues. The CDR3 sequence: CASSLGDSTDTQYF. CDR3 bases: TGTGCCAGCAGCTTAGGGGACAGCACAGATACGCAGTATTTT. Looking up the rest from reference TRBV5-1 and TRBJ2-3 gives the full variable domain: KAGVTQTPRYLIKTRGQQVTLSCSPISGHRSVSWYQQTPGQGLQFLFEYFSETQRNKGNFPGRFSGRQFSNSRSEMNVSTLELGDSALYLCASSLGDSTDTQYFGPGTRLTVL.

The table lists this clonotype with many counts. CDR3 in amino acids: CASSFGLVSDGIKFF. CDR3 in DNA: TGTGCCAGCAGCTTCGGACTGGTATCTGATGGAATTAAGTTCTTC. The chain has TRBV5-5 and TRBJ2-1, with D possibly TRBD2 on 5 matching bases. CDR3 length: 15 amino acids. Germline V CDR1 and CDR2: SGHKS, YYEKEE (reference sequence). V lost 2 bases and J 14 bases, leaving 23 bases between the germline ends.

The chain couples TRBV4-2 to TRBJ2-7; D possibly corresponds to TRBD2 (6 bases). The end of the DNA is better explained by TRBJ2-5, so the J call may be wrong. The CDR3 sequence is 16 residues long. Germline V lookup: CDR1 LGHNA, CDR2 YNFKEQ. CDR3 bases: TGTGCCAGCAGCCAAGGCGCCGGGAGTGTGATAGAGACCCAGTACTTC. It codes for CASSQGAGSVIETQYF.

V and J are TRBV20-1 and TRBJ2-7; maybe TRBD1 (5 bases). The CDR3 is 14 amino acids. V lost 1 base and J 1 base, leaving 11 bases between the germline ends. Looked up from germline, CDR1 is DFQATT and CDR2 is SNEGSKA (reference sequence). The CDR3 sequence: CSARVGGQSYEQYF. Written as DNA, the CDR3 is TGCAGTGCTAGAGTCGGCGGACAATCCTACGAGCAGTACTTC.

V and J are TRBV9 and TRBJ2-1, with 7 bases fitting TRBD1. Germline V lookup: CDR1 SGDLS, CDR2 YYNGEE. With 3 bases clipped from V and 7 bases from J, the junction kept 10 bases outside the gene matches. CDR3 length: 15 residues. The chain's CDR3 is CASSARGDRANEQFF. The DNA of the CDR3 is TGTGCCAGCAGCGCAAGGGGTGACAGGGCTAATGAGCAGTTCTTC.

The rearrangement uses TRBV4-2 and TRBJ2-3; TRBD2 matches 10 bases. CDR3 length: 18 residues. J lost 0 bases, V lost 1 base, and 7 bases had no gene match. CDR1 is LGHNA, CDR2 YNFKEQ, per germline. The CDR3 loop reads CASSQGLAGAASTDTQYF. CDR3 DNA: TGTGCCAGCAGCCAAGGGCTAGCGGGAGCCGCTAGCACAGATACGCAGTATTTT.

The J gene is TRBJ2-1, the V gene TRBV20-1, with D perhaps TRBD1 or TRBD2 (5 bases each). Trimming removed 0 bases from V and 10 bases from J, with 31 bases in between. Germline-derived CDR1 and CDR2 are DFQATT and SNEGSKA (reference sequence). The CDR3 is 19 amino acids. CDR3 nucleotides: TGCAGTGCTAGAGATTCCCTTCCCTCCGGCAGGGCCCCTGAGGGGGAGCAGTTCTTC. Translated: CSARDSLPSGRAPEGEQFF.

The V gene is TRBV4-1, the J gene TRBJ2-3; D not certain. Trimming removed 4 bases from V and 6 bases from J, with 23 bases in between. The germline V gene has CDR1 MGHRA and CDR2 YSYEKL. This CDR3 contains 17 residues. The CDR3 bases are TGCGCCAGCAGCCCGCGGTCCGGACGTCTACCCCCGGATACGCAGTATTTT. It specifies CASSPRSGRLPPDTQYF.

As DNA, the CDR3 is TGCGCCAGCAGCCAAAATAGCGGAGGCTCCTACGAGCAGTACTTC. This sequence encodes CASSQNSGGSYEQYF. V usage is TRBV4-1 and J usage is TRBJ2-7; a weak D match, TRBD2 (6 bases). The CDR3 length is 15 residues. Germline V gene lookup returns CDR1 MGHRA and CDR2 YSYEKL. Trimming cost V 2 bases and J 0 bases, with 11 bases left between them.

V and J are TRBV5-5 and TRBJ2-5; weak D call: TRBD1 (5 bases). CDR1 SGHKS and CDR2 YYEKEE come from the germline V gene (reference sequence). The length of the CDR3 is 13 residues. V shed 3 bases and J shed 5 bases, with 11 bases lying between them. CDR3 DNA sequence: TGTGCCAGCAGCTATCAGGGTGAGGAGACCCAGTACTTC. Its protein is CASSYQGEETQYF. The whole variable domain, remainder taken from reference TRBV5-5 and TRBJ2-5, is DAGVTQSPTHLIKTRGQQVTLRCSPISGHKSVSWYQQVLGQGPQFIFQYYEKEERGRGNFPDRFSARQFPNYSSELNVNALLLGDSALYLCASSYQGEETQYFGPGTRLLVL.

This chain joins TRBV27 and TRBJ2-3; 7 bases align to TRBD2. This CDR3 has 17 amino acids. J lost 2 bases, V lost 4 bases, and 12 bases had no gene match. CDR1 is MNHEY and CDR2 is SMNVEV in the germline V gene (reference sequence). The chain's CDR3 is CASSWVAGVSVTDTQYF. In nucleotides, the CDR3 is TGTGCCAGCAGTTGGGTAGCGGGTGTGTCTGTCACAGATACGCAGTATTTT.

This clonotype has more than one count but fewer than ten. The gene calls are TRBV7-8 and TRBJ2-7; 7 nucleotides align to TRBD2. Germline trimming cut 6 bases from V and 2 bases from J; bases unmatched to any gene: 7. The CDR3 has 14 amino acids. Germline loops: CDR1 SGHVS, CDR2 FQNEAQ. CDR3 sequence reads: CASSLGLPTYEQYF. CDR3 DNA: TGTGCCAGCAGTTTGGGACTACCTACCTACGAGCAGTACTTC.

The chain combines TRBV10-3 with TRBJ2-3, with 8 nucleotides matching TRBD2. Germline trimming cut 4 bases from V and 6 bases from J; bases unmatched to any gene: 6. Germline V gives CDR1 ENHRY, CDR2 SYGVKD. The CDR3 loop spans 14 amino acids. The CDR3 reads CAISAAGARDTQYF. The CDR3 DNA is TGTGCCATCAGTGCAGCGGGAGCCCGCGATACGCAGTATTTT.

V is TRBV20-1 and J is TRBJ1-2; D is possibly TRBD1 (5 bases). The V gene lost 0 bases and the J gene lost 7 bases, with 18 bases spanning the gap. This CDR3 has 15 residues. From germline, CDR1 is DFQATT and CDR2 SNEGSKA (reference sequence). CDR3 DNA: TGCAGTGCTAGAGATCCTCGGACACCAGGGCGTGGCTACACCTTC. This codes for CSARDPRTPGRGYTF.

This clonotype came up a few times. The V call is TRBV4-1, the J call TRBJ2-7; D ambiguous. Germline loops: CDR1 MGHRA, CDR2 YSYEKL. Trimming left V 4 bases short and J 0 bases short, with 13 bases between. The CDR3 length is 15 residues. CDR3: CASSPDPDPSYEQYF. The CDR3 bases are TGCGCCAGCAGCCCCGACCCAGACCCCTCCTACGAGCAGTACTTC.

The chain recombines TRBV12-3 or TRBV12-4 with TRBJ2-4; D possibly corresponds to TRBD1 (5 bases). This CDR3 has 14 amino acids. Trimming stripped 7 bases from V and 0 bases from J, with 10 bases between. The DNA of the CDR3 is TGTGCCAGCACTTCAGGGTCAGCCAAAAACATTCAGTACTTC. Its translation is CASTSGSAKNIQYF.